This TCR beta chain was sequenced for a study of PD-1 blockade in classical Hodgkin lymphoma (TCRdb year 2020). The study in broad terms: Nivolumab dosing was 3 mg/kg intravenously every 2 weeks, continuing until either disease progression or unacceptable toxicity. The study used TCR beta sequencing and CyTOF to define a peripheral blood immune signature of response to PD-1 blockade in classical Hodgkin lymphoma.

Only a few counts were recorded for this clone. The antigen this receptor binds is unknown. Qualities for individual bases were not recorded, and no much larger clone is one base off. What the study reported, not specific to this receptor: Baseline TCR diversity was reported to be lower in newly diagnosed patients than in healthy donors, and even lower in relapsed/refractory patients. The study was limited to a single clinical trial cohort, and causes of repertoire differences, possibly disease activity or prior therapy, remained undefined. By C4D1, a significant rise was seen in CD4+ TCR diversity but not in CD8+ TCR diversity (p=0.0027 vs p=0.16), and the rise was most apparent among complete responders (p=0.02). Lower diversity was observed in patients in whom nivolumab was started less than 1 year after ASCT, and these patients were excluded from later analyses so that confounding by immune reconstitution would be avoided. Trial patients with a complete response had baseline diversity similar to that of newly diagnosed patients, while partial responders and progressors had significantly lower diversity.

The time point label here, explained by the study, means: cycle 4 day 1 (C4D1), after around six weeks of nivolumab. Relapse after autologous stem cell transplantation had occurred in all trial patients, and cohorts A, B and C were distinguished by prior brentuximab vedotin exposure. Magnetic negative selection with a Miltenyi CD4+ T cell isolation kit was used to purify CD4+ T cells from thawed PBMCs. The trial cohort comprised some 60 patients with relapsed/refractory classical Hodgkin lymphoma whose best overall responses were complete response, partial response or progressive disease. Single-agent nivolumab was administered to trial patients in the multi-cohort phase II CheckMate 205 trial. An independent review committee assessed best overall response using the 2007 International Working Group response criteria. Trial PBMCs were collected immediately before nivolumab initiation (C1D1) and during therapy at cycle 2 day 1 and cycle 4 day 1. Peripheral blood was collected in 8 mL Vacutainer Cell Preparation Tubes, from which PBMCs were isolated by centrifugation and then cryopreserved. Purified CD4+ and CD8+ fractions were generated only in cases for which an additional PBMC sample was available. Magnetically labelled cells were depleted on LS columns in a quadroMACS separator, and the flow-through was collected as the purified fraction.

Based on the germline V gene, the CDR1 and CDR2 sequences are SGHVS and FQNEAQ. V was cut back by 2 bases and J by 9 bases, leaving a gap of 11 bases between them. The CDR3 sequence holds 14 residues, the cysteine and phenylalanine included. The retained sequence is limited to the CDR3, 42 bases, with the frame set at the first base. The Qiagen DNeasy kit was used to extract genomic DNA both from unsorted PBMCs and from the negatively selected CD4+ and CD8+ fractions. Using primers that anneal to V and J segments, immunoSEQ multiplex PCR amplified the TCR beta CDR3 regions. A synthetic immune receptor repertoire was used to minimize amplification bias, and any residual bias was removed computationally once sequencing was done. The study's own analysis went as follows. Repertoire diversity was quantified as the Shannon entropy index using custom Python scripts. The unsorted, CD4+ and CD8+ repertoires were each analyzed separately, with the exception of combined analyses, where CD4+ and CD8+ sequences were merged in silico. Clonal expansion was defined as a frequency increase of at least 2-fold after treatment compared with C1D1, and clones undetected at baseline were assigned a pseudocount of 0.5. Clones with 0 or 1 copy at C1D1 were classified as singleton clones, and clones with 2 or more copies were classified as non-singleton clones. By matching protein sequences in sorted samples from the same patient, clones expanded in unsorted samples were annotated as CD4+, CD8+ or unknown. Wilcoxon tests on paired samples were used to test changes in diversity from C1D1 to C4D1. Imported from immuneACCESS, the table was reduced by TCRdb to in-frame sequences with V and J called. These copies leave out some clones; in studies compared against another copy, an unresolved V gene accounts for under half, and the cause of the remainder is not known. Clone size and the V and J calls come from that table; the DNA yielded D and trimming. Across this sample there are around 30,000 clones, with approximately 81% seen only once. Roughly 0.6% of the sample lies in the top ten.

This specimen was CD4+ T cells from blood, taken before the fourth cycle of nivolumab. This chain joins TRBV7-8 to TRBJ1-6; confidence is insufficient to name the D gene. The TCR originated in a human donor with classical Hodgkin lymphoma. CDR3 reads: CASSLTREASPLHF. The sequenced DNA: TGTGCCAGCAGCTTAACCCGGGAAGCTTCACCCCTCCACTTT.